These 31 T cell receptor beta chains share one sample of origin, sequenced in a study of shared clonotypes between healthy human individuals (TCRdb year 2020). Libraries were constructed by the immunoSEQ multiplex PCR assay. Held by TCRdb, this immuneACCESS table contains in-frame sequences only and omits some clones. Under half of the omission traces to an unresolved V gene where checked; the cause of the rest is unknown. This sample comprises roughly 720,000 clones, about 92% of them detected only once. The ten largest clones capture 34% of the sample. Specimen: memory CD8+ T cells from PBMCs. The sample's cell subset or site label is to be understood as: CD45RO+ cells pooled with CCR7-negative TemRA cells. The receptor set was obtained from a young man in good health. Some clones in this sample may be carry-over from other donors' samples.

This chain uses TRBV19 with TRBJ2-2, with 13 bases fitting TRBD2. With 8 bases clipped from V and 3 bases from J, the junction kept 9 bases outside the gene matches. Germline lookup yields CDR1 LNHDA and CDR2 SQIVND (reference sequence). The CDR3 totals 17 residues. DNA for the CDR3: TGTGCCAGTCGGGACCGGGGACTAGCGGGGTACACCGGGGAGCTGTTTTTT. Residues: CASRDRGLAGYTGELFF.

As regards this clone: This CDR3 is also generated by other DNA sequences in the sample. The genes are TRBV27 and TRBJ2-1; a possible D gene is TRBD2 (5 bases). Germline V gives CDR1 MNHEY, CDR2 SMNVEV (reference sequence). This CDR3 comprises 16 residues. The V gene lost 1 base and the J gene lost 1 base, with 11 bases spanning the gap. The CDR3 loop is CASSLLAGSSYNEQFF. In nucleotides, the CDR3 is TGTGCCAGCAGTTTATTGGCGGGTAGTTCCTACAATGAGCAGTTCTTC.

The chain couples TRBV28 to TRBJ2-1; no reliable D call. Germline CDR1 MDHEN, CDR2 SYDVKM. Deletions cut 9 bases from V and 0 bases from J, with 15 bases between. This CDR3 has 15 residues. The CDR3 protein is CASSLLESSYNEQFF. CDR3 nucleotides: TGTGCCAGTTCGCTTTTGGAAAGCTCCTACAATGAGCAGTTCTTC. Looking up the rest from reference TRBV28 and TRBJ2-1 gives the full variable domain: DVKVTQSSRYLVKRTGEKVFLECVQDMDHENMFWYRQDPGLGLRLIYFSYDVKMKEKGDIPEGYSVSREKKERFSLILESASTNQTSMYLCASSLLESSYNEQFFGPGTRLTVL.

The rearrangement joins TRBV29-1 to TRBJ2-1; 7 bases are shared with TRBD2. Trimming cost V 8 bases and J 4 bases; bases outside gene matches: 8. The CDR3 is 13 residues long. Germline lookup yields CDR1 SQVTM and CDR2 ANQGSEA. CDR3 in DNA: TGCAGCACCGCCGGGACTAAATACAATGAGCAGTTCTTC. Protein sequence: CSTAGTKYNEQFF.

To note about this clone: One end of the junction fails to match germline, which may point to a read error. CDR3 amino acids: CASSLDRDSHYEQYF. The CDR3 DNA is TGTGCCAGCAGCCTAGACCGGGACAGCCACTACGAGCAGTACTTC. This sequence joins TRBV11-2 and TRBJ2-7, with 7 bases lining up with TRBD1. Germline V gene sequence: CDR1 SGHAT, CDR2 FQNNGV. The CDR3 is 15 amino acids.

The genes are TRBV7-9 and TRBJ2-5; TRBD2 matches 14 bases. The CDR3 extends over 17 amino acids. The ends lost 4 bases at V and 4 bases at J; junction bases unmatched: 8. Germline CDR1 is SEHNR and CDR2 is FQNEAQ (reference sequence). As DNA, the CDR3 is TGTGCCAGCAGCTCCAAGACTAGCGGGAGGGTCAGAGAGACCCAGTACTTC. Translation: CASSSKTSGRVRETQYF.

This clone was seen a single time. The same CDR3 also results from other DNA sequences found in this sample. The CDR3: CATSRGQGGEKLFF. CDR3 bases: TGTGCCACCAGCAGAGGCCAGGGAGGTGAAAAACTGTTTTTT. This sequence joins TRBV15 and TRBJ1-4; possible D gene TRBD1, 5 bases. V was pared by 1 base and J by 7 bases, with 10 bases between. The CDR3 runs 14 residues. Germline CDR1 reads LNHNV; CDR2 reads YYDKDF (reference sequence).

The chain uses TRBV7-6 and TRBJ2-7, with 13 positions matching TRBD2. The germline gives CDR1 SGHVS, CDR2 FNYEAQ. With 5 bases clipped from V and 2 bases from J, the junction kept 6 bases outside the gene matches. The CDR3 is 16 residues long. The CDR3 loop is CASSPGTSGTPYEQYF. The DNA for the CDR3 is TGTGCCAGCAGCCCCGGGACTAGCGGGACTCCCTACGAGCAGTACTTC.

This chain uses TRBV28 with TRBJ2-3; 12 bases match TRBD2. CDR1 and CDR2 from the germline V gene are MDHEN and SYDVKM. Germline trimming cut 6 bases from V and 5 bases from J; bases unmatched to any gene: 9. The length of the CDR3 is 16 residues. DNA of the CDR3: TGTGCCAGCAGGTTTCTAGCGGGAGGGCCCGAAGATACGCAGTATTTT. It yields the protein CASRFLAGGPEDTQYF.

The chain couples TRBV27 to TRBJ2-7, with D uncertain. V lost 6 bases, J lost 2 bases, and 17 bases lay in between. CDR3 length equals 15 residues. Germline CDR1 reads MNHEY; CDR2 reads SMNVEV (reference sequence). This CDR3 is CASRSYGSSTYEQYF. CDR3 sequence (DNA): TGTGCCAGCAGGAGTTACGGGTCCTCGACCTACGAGCAGTACTTC.

The chain couples TRBV28 to TRBJ2-1; TRBD2 might be the D (7 bases). Germline V CDR1 and CDR2: MDHEN, SYDVKM. Trimming stripped 3 bases from V and 1 base from J, with 13 bases between. The CDR3 runs 16 residues. The CDR3 nucleotides are TGTGCCAGCAGTTTTGAGGGGGGGGAATCCTACAATGAGCAGTTCTTC. It encodes CASSFEGGESYNEQFF. The full variable domain, completed using reference TRBV28 and TRBJ2-1, is DVKVTQSSRYLVKRTGEKVFLECVQDMDHENMFWYRQDPGLGLRLIYFSYDVKMKEKGDIPEGYSVSREKKERFSLILESASTNQTSMYLCASSFEGGESYNEQFFGPGTRLTVL.

This clone has only a few counts. The rearrangement links TRBV28 to TRBJ2-7, with D unresolved. Trimming took off 6 bases at V and 3 bases at J, with 9 bases between the two ends. Germline V gene data show CDR1 as MDHEN and CDR2 as SYDVKM. The CDR3 spans 12 residues. The CDR3 DNA is TGTGCCAGCAGCCCCGTCAACTACGAGCAGTACTTC. Protein: CASSPVNYEQYF.

The chain combines TRBV7-9 with TRBJ1-4; D is uncertain. The germline V and J ends were trimmed by 8 bases and 8 bases, with 15 bases remaining between them. Germline values: CDR1 SEHNR, CDR2 FQNEAQ (reference sequence). The CDR3 runs 13 residues. Here the CDR3 reads CASLGSRTEKLFF. CDR3 coding DNA: TGTGCCAGCTTGGGGTCCAGGACGGAAAAACTGTTTTTT. Full variable domain (rest looked up from reference TRBV7-9 and TRBJ1-4): DTGVSQNPRHKITKRGQNVTFRCDPISEHNRLYWYRQTLGQGPEFLTYFQNEAQLEKSRLLSDRFSAERPKGSFSTLEIQRTEQGDSAMYLCASLGSRTEKLFFGSGTQLSVL.

CDR3 amino acids: CASTLYHGDTQYF. As DNA, the CDR3 is TGTGCCAGCACCCTTTATCATGGGGATACGCAGTATTTT. The chain carries TRBV9 and TRBJ2-3, with D hard to call. Germline V gene sequence: CDR1 SGDLS, CDR2 YYNGEE. The V end was cut by 6 bases, the J end by 6 bases, with 14 bases between. The CDR3 spans 13 residues.

J is TRBJ2-3 and V is TRBV6-6; D gene uncertain. The germline V and J ends were trimmed by 2 bases and 4 bases, with 13 bases remaining between them. This CDR3 spans 15 amino acids. In germline, CDR1 is MNHNY, CDR2 SVGAGI (reference sequence). CDR3 residues: CASSYVVVSPDTQYF. For the CDR3, the DNA is TGTGCCAGCAGTTACGTAGTAGTAAGCCCAGATACGCAGTATTTT.

The genes are TRBV10-3 and TRBJ2-1; 7 bases are shared with TRBD1. This CDR3 comprises 14 residues. CDR1 and CDR2 from the germline V gene are ENHRY and SYGVKD. The ends lost 2 bases at V and 8 bases at J; junction bases unmatched: 6. The DNA for the CDR3 is TGTGCCATCAGTGAGCCCCAAGGGGGCGATGAGCAGTTCTTC. Amino acid sequence: CAISEPQGGDEQFF.

The chain has TRBV27 and TRBJ2-1, with D unresolved. V was shortened by 5 bases and J by 4 bases, with 12 bases between the two germline ends. The germline V gene encodes CDR1 MNHEY and CDR2 SMNVEV (reference sequence). The CDR3 is 14 amino acids. The CDR3 reads CASSPTRNYNEQFF. The CDR3 DNA follows: TGTGCCAGCAGTCCCACGAGGAATTACAATGAGCAGTTCTTC.

The J gene is TRBJ1-1, the V gene TRBV6-6, with D possibly being TRBD1 (6 bases). V was shortened by 9 bases and J by 6 bases, with 17 bases between the two germline ends. CDR3 length: 13 amino acids. Germline CDR1 and CDR2: MNHNY and SVGAGI (reference sequence). CDR3 in amino acids: CASSFTGSAEAFF. CDR3 bases: TGTGCCAGTTCCTTTACAGGGAGCGCTGAAGCTTTCTTT.

Concerning this clone itself: A much larger clone is a single base away; this may be a read error. Other DNA variants within this sample encode the same CDR3. V is TRBV28 and J is TRBJ2-7; a weak D match, TRBD1 (6 bases). Germline-derived CDR1 and CDR2 are MDHEN and SYDVKM. V lost 2 bases, J lost 2 bases, and 7 bases lay in between. The CDR3 extends over 13 amino acids. Here the CDR3 DNA reads TGTGCCAGCAGTTTAGCAGGGGCCTACGAGCAGTACTTC. It specifies CASSLAGAYEQYF.

This clone has just a few counts. The J gene is TRBJ1-5, the V gene TRBV9, with D perhaps TRBD1 (5 bases). The germline V and J ends were trimmed by 0 bases and 1 base, with 8 bases remaining between them. CDR3 length: 15 residues. Per germline, CDR1 SGDLS and CDR2 YYNGEE. CDR3 residues: CASSVGGASNQPQHF. The CDR3 DNA reads as TGTGCCAGCAGCGTAGGAGGGGCCAGCAATCAGCCCCAGCATTTT.

This clone was picked up one time. The chain carries TRBV5-6 and TRBJ2-7; 12 bases line up with TRBD2. The germline V gene encodes CDR1 SGHDT and CDR2 YYEEEE. With 4 bases clipped from V and 0 bases from J, the junction kept 8 bases outside the gene matches. This CDR3 comprises 17 residues. CDR3 sequence (DNA): TGTGCCAGCAGCGTTCTAGCGGGAGGGATCTTCTCCTACGAGCAGTACTTC. This gives the protein CASSVLAGGIFSYEQYF.

The rearrangement joins TRBV5-1 to TRBJ1-2, with no clear D. CDR1 is SGHRS and CDR2 is YFSETQ in the germline V gene. V lost 0 bases and J 8 bases, leaving 23 bases between the germline ends. This CDR3 spans 17 amino acids. CDR3 DNA: TGCGCCAGCAGCTTGGCTTCTTTTTCAACAGATCCTCGGGGCTACACCTTC. This gives the protein CASSLASFSTDPRGYTF.

V is TRBV28 and J is TRBJ1-1; a weak D match, TRBD1 (6 bases). Trimming cost V 6 bases and J 1 base, with 21 bases left between them. The CDR3 covers 17 residues. The V gene's germline CDR1 is MDHEN and CDR2 SYDVKM. This chain's CDR3 is CASSLDRRRWGNTEAFF. The DNA of the CDR3 is TGTGCCAGCAGCCTCGACAGGAGGAGATGGGGGAACACTGAAGCTTTCTTT.

The J gene is TRBJ2-3, the V gene TRBV28; D unclear. V lost 0 bases to trimming and J lost 1 base, with 8 bases between them. Germline V gives CDR1 MDHEN, CDR2 SYDVKM. The CDR3 runs to 15 residues. The CDR3 reads CASSLWTSRTDTQYF. The CDR3 DNA is TGTGCCAGCAGTTTATGGACTTCTCGCACAGATACGCAGTATTTT.

The chain carries TRBV9 and TRBJ2-2, with 9 nucleotides matching TRBD2. Germline CDR1 reads SGDLS; CDR2 reads YYNGEE. This CDR3 region has 20 residues. After removal of 1 base from V and 6 bases from J, the junction contained 19 bases not matched to a gene. CDR3 sequence (DNA): TGTGCCAGCAGCGTATCCCCCCAGCGGGAGGATTTAAGGCATGCCGGGGAGCTGTTTTTT. Protein sequence: CASSVSPQREDLRHAGELFF.

The rearrangement joins TRBV9 to TRBJ1-2, with unresolved D. Germline lookup yields CDR1 SGDLS and CDR2 YYNGEE. The CDR3 runs 14 residues. Trimming stripped 0 bases from V and 3 bases from J, with 9 bases between. As DNA, the CDR3 is TGTGCCAGCAGCGTAGCTACAGAAGACTATGGCTACACCTTC. Translation: CASSVATEDYGYTF.

This chain joins TRBV15 and TRBJ1-3, with D perhaps TRBD1 (5 bases). The CDR3 length is 16 residues. V lost 7 bases, J lost 4 bases, and 20 bases lay in between. Germline V lookup: CDR1 LNHNV, CDR2 YYDKDF (reference sequence). DNA for the CDR3: TGTGCCACCAACCCGGGGCCACCAGGGTCCGGAAACACCATATATTTT. Its translation is CATNPGPPGSGNTIYF.

CDR3 in DNA: TGTGCCAGCAGCCAGTACAGGGGCACTGAAGCTTTCTTT. This gives the protein CASSQYRGTEAFF. The chain has TRBV28 and TRBJ1-1, with 7 bases matching TRBD1. Per germline, CDR1 MDHEN and CDR2 SYDVKM. This CDR3 contains 13 residues. J gave up 4 bases and V 6 bases, and 5 bases lay outside the gene matches. The full variable domain, with the rest looked up from reference TRBV28 and TRBJ1-1, is DVKVTQSSRYLVKRTGEKVFLECVQDMDHENMFWYRQDPGLGLRLIYFSYDVKMKEKGDIPEGYSVSREKKERFSLILESASTNQTSMYLCASSQYRGTEAFFGQGTRLTVV.

The rearrangement uses TRBV6-5 and TRBJ1-4; D remains ambiguous. Looked up from germline, CDR1 is MNHEY and CDR2 is SVGAGI. The CDR3 runs 13 residues. V gave up 0 bases and J gave up 6 bases, with 5 bases separating them. The CDR3 coding sequence is TGTGCCAGCAGTTACTCTGAGGATGAAAAACTGTTTTTT. This translates into CASSYSEDEKLFF.

The V gene is TRBV27, the J gene TRBJ2-3, with 7 bases identical to TRBD2. This CDR3 is built from 14 residues. Germline V gene lookup returns CDR1 MNHEY and CDR2 SMNVEV (reference sequence). J was trimmed by 4 bases and V by 7 bases; bases with no gene match: 8. In DNA, the CDR3 is TGTGCCAGCACGTCTGGACTAGTGGCAGATACGCAGTATTTT. Translation gives CASTSGLVADTQYF.

The count of this clone is one. The chain recombines TRBV5-1 with TRBJ2-7, with 8 bases lining up with TRBD2. V was clipped by 5 bases and J by 3 bases; unmatched bases: 10. The germline CDR1 and CDR2 sequences are SGHRS and YFSETQ. This CDR3 has 15 amino acids. The CDR3 DNA sequence: TGCGCCAGCAGGGTGAGGGTGGGACTAGACTACGAGCAGTACTTC. Encoded protein: CASRVRVGLDYEQYF.